This record looks at one TCR beta chain sequence and its context. This receptor's antigen is unknown. Within one base of it there is no much larger clone, and no base qualities were kept. According to the germline V gene (reference sequence), CDR1 reads SEHNR and CDR2 reads FQNEAQ. The CDR3 holds 13 amino acids from the cysteine to the phenylalanine. The read is trimmed to its CDR3 DNA, 39 bases read in frame from base 1. Relative to germline, V is missing 5 bases and J is missing 5 bases, with 3 bases of the junction outside any gene match. The data were obtained in a study of blood T cell repertoires in COVID-19 (dated by TCRdb to the early 2020s). In the study overall: Samples covering the acute and convalescent phases of COVID-19 were provided by collaborators in the United States, Italy and Spain. The prospective study material was composed of cDNA or gDNA derived from T cells, B-cell-depleted T cells, or PBMCs. The samples were drawn from two sources: the first 160 participants of the ongoing ImmuneRACE study, and 1,200 or so subjects contributed by 6 global collaborators. The sample metadata nearly always contained a de-identified subject ID, COVID-19 status, age in years and sex. Deeply sampled blood TCRbeta repertoires from subjects exposed to, actively infected with, or recovered from COVID-19 were included in the dataset. A freely available public database, intended as a resource for researchers studying the immune response to SARS-CoV-2, is where the repertoires were released. Where available, HLA class I and class II types were taken from metadata supplied by the sample provider and were not determined by assay-based typing. General findings and caveats noted by the study authors: The amount of clinical and demographic metadata varied by source and participant and was provided uncurated.

Collaborating institutions collected whole blood in K2EDTA tubes following their own protocols. Collaborator samples were shipped for TCRbeta analysis as frozen whole blood, isolated PBMCs, or DNA extracted from either sample type. TCRbeta CDR3 regions were amplified from genomic DNA by means of the immunoSEQ Assay, a bias-controlled multiplex PCR. The study's own analysis went as follows. The number of nucleated cells in each sample was estimated from the amplification of reference gene primers within the assay. To quantify the absolute abundance of each unique TCRbeta CDR3 rearrangement, sequence reads were collapsed and filtered. For each sample, productive Simpson clonality was calculated as the square root of Simpson's diversity index across productive rearrangements. TCRdb holds this immuneACCESS table with in-frame rearrangements only. Some clones are missing; in checked studies, unresolved V genes explain under half, and the rest has no known cause. The DNA gave D and trimming, while V, J and clone size come from that table. The sample table shows about 81,000 clones, and more than 75% are seen once. The ten largest clonotypes hold less than 8.5% of the sample.

The sequence is built from TRBV7-9 and TRBJ1-2; 9 central bases correspond to TRBD1. The TCR was taken from a human donor in a cohort sampled during active COVID-19. Sample: peripheral blood. The CDR3 region: CASSIGQGYGYTF. In nucleotide form, the sequence is TGTGCCAGCAGCATAGGACAGGGGTATGGCTACACCTTC.